This entry concerns a single TCR beta chain. The data are from a study of T cells after yellow fever vaccination. TCRdb reprocessed the 5' RACE reads with MiXCR, giving one entry per CDR3 protein. The table records some 350,000 distinct CDR3 sequences, about 4% of them present only once. This CDR3 contains 20 residues. The ends were cut back, 4 bases at V and 3 bases at J, with 25 bases in the middle. Per germline, CDR1 MRHNA and CDR2 SNTAGT. J is TRBJ2-6 and V is TRBV6-4; tentatively, D is TRBD1 (5 bases). The sequence was obtained from a man aged 18 to 35 who received the YFV17D yellow fever vaccine. The material was PBMCs, obtained 5 days after the yellow fever booster vaccination. CDR3 in DNA: TGTGCCAGCAGTGCCACCCCCGGACACCGGATAGGACGTGGGGCCAACGTCCTGACTTTC. It is translated as CASSATPGHRIGRGANVLTF.